The T cell receptor beta chain described here comes from a study of Ad26.COV2.S vaccination and SARS-CoV-2 variants. Points on this clone: Antigen: not known.

Assay: immunoSEQ multiplex PCR; the TCRdb copy retains only in-frame clones and omits some. The sample records about 350,000 clones, about 85% being singletons. Treatment of the sample: around 19 received Ad26.COV2.S at low or high dose, single or two shots; about 5 received placebo; per-sample allocation not given. The samples were gathered on day 63 after the first injection of vaccine or placebo. Immunization relied on an Ad26 vector, which expressed Wuhan-strain SARS-CoV-2 spike. Study conclusions and caveats: Higher spike-specific TCR breadth was found in vaccine recipients than in placebo recipients. For non-spike TCRs, breadth in vaccine recipients resembled that in placebo recipients.

Sequenced here: peripheral blood, sampled in a trial of Ad26.COV2.S vaccine versus placebo. This receptor was obtained from a person aged 18-65 years who received the Ad26.COV2.S COVID-19 vaccine or a placebo.

CDR3 nucleotide sequence: TGTGCCTGGAGTGCGAAGAACACCGGGGAGCTGTTTTTT. Its protein product is CAWSAKNTGELFF. The rearrangement uses TRBV30 and TRBJ2-2; no definite D call. Germline CDR1 reads GTSNPN; CDR2 reads SVGIG (reference sequence). This CDR3 spans 13 amino acids. V lost 1 base to trimming and J lost 1 base, with 4 bases between them. The variable domain in full, completed from reference TRBV30 and TRBJ2-2, reads SQTIHQWPATLVQPVGSPLSLECTVEGTSNPNLYWYRQAAGRGLQLLFYSVGIGQISSEVPQNLSASRPQDRQFILSSKKLLLSDSGFYLCAWSAKNTGELFFGEGSRLTVL.